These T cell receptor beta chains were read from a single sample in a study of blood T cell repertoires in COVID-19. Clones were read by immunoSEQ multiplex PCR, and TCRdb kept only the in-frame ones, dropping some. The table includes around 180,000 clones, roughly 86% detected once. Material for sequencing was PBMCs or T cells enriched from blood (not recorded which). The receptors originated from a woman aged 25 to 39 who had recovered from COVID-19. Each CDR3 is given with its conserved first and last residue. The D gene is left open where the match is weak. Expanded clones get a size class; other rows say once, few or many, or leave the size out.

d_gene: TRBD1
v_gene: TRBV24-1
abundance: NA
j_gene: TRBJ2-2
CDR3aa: CATSVRTGDPGELFF
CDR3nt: TGTGCCACCAGTGTAAGGACAGGGGACCCCGGGGAGCTGTTTTTT

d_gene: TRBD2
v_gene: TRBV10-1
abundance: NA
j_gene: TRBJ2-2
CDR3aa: CASSPERGLAGGRGGELFF
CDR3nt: TGCGCCAGCAGCCCAGAAAGGGGACTAGCGGGAGGCCGGGGCGGGGAGCTGTTTTTT

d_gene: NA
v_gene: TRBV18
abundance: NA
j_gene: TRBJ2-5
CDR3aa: CASSPGGETQYF
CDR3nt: TGTGCCAGCTCACCAGGGGGCGAGACCCAGTACTTC

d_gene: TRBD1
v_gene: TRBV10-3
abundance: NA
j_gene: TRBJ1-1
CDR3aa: CAISEGTGSAEAFF
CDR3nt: TGTGCCATCAGTGAGGGGACAGGAAGCGCTGAAGCTTTCTTT

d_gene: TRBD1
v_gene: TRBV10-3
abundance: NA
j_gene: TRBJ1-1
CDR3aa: CAISESQGARNTEAFF
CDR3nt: TGTGCCATCAGTGAGTCCCAGGGGGCGAGGAACACTGAAGCTTTCTTT

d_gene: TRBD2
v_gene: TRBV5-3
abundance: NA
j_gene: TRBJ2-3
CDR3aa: CARSWGGTDTQYF
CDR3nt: TGTGCCAGAAGCTGGGGAGGGACAGATACGCAGTATTTT

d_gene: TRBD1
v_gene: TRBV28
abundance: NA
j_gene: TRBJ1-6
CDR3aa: CASGWTGLNSPLHF
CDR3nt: TGTGCCAGCGGGTGGACAGGGCTGAATTCACCCCTCCACTTT

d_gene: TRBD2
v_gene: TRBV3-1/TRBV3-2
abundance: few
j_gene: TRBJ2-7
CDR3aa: CASLAGGTYEQYF
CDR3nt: TGTGCCAGTCTAGCGGGAGGGACCTACGAGCAGTACTTC

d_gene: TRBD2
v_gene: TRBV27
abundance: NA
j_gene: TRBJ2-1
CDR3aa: CASSLLTSGINNEQFF
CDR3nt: TGTGCCAGCAGTTTATTGACTAGCGGGATCAACAATGAGCAGTTCTTC

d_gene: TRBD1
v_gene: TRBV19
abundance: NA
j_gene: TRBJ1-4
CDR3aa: CASSDRGLEKLFF
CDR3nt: TGTGCCAGCTCGGACAGGGGGTTAGAAAAACTGTTTTTT

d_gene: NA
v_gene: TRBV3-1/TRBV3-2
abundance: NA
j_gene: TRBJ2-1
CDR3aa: CASSQSITITAYNEQFF
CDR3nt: TGTGCCAGCAGCCAAAGTATCACTATCACGGCCTACAATGAGCAGTTCTTC

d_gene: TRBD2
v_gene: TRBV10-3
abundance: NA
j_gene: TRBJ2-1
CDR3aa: CAISTGTSYNEQFF
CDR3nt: TGTGCCATCAGTACAGGGACTAGCTACAATGAGCAGTTCTTC

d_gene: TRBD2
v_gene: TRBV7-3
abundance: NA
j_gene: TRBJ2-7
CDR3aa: CASSPSGGAINEQYF
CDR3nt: TGTGCCAGCAGCCCTAGCGGGGGAGCAATAAACGAGCAGTACTTC

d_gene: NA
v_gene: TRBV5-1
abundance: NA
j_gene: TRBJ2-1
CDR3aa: CASSPLLSFSSYNEQFF
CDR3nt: TGCGCCAGCAGCCCCCTCCTAAGTTTTAGCTCCTACAATGAGCAGTTCTTC

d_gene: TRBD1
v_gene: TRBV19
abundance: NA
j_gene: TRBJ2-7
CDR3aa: CASSSPDRGRYEQYF
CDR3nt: TGTGCCAGTAGCAGCCCAGATAGGGGGCGTTACGAGCAGTACTTC

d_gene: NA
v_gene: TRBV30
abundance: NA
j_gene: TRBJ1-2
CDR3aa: CAWSVADNYGYTF
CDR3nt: TGTGCCTGGAGTGTGGCGGATAACTATGGCTACACCTTC

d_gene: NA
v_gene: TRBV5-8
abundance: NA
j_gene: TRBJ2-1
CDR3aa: CASSVRSVEQFF
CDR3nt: TGTGCCAGCAGCGTGAGGTCGGTTGAGCAGTTCTTC

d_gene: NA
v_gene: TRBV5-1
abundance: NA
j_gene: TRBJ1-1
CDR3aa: CASRAGLNTEAFF
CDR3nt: TGCGCCAGCAGAGCAGGGCTGAACACTGAAGCTTTCTTT

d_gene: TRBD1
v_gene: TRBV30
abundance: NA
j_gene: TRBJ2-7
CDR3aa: CASRDRGPYEQYF
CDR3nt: TGTGCCTCCCGGGACAGGGGACCCTACGAGCAGTACTTC

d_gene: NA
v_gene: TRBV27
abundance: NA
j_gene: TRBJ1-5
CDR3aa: CASSFAVYNQPQHF
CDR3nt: TGTGCCAGCAGTTTTGCGGTTTACAATCAGCCCCAGCATTTT

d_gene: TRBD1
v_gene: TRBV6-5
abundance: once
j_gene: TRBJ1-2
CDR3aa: CASSPQGAFGYTF
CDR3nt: TGTGCCAGCAGTCCCCAGGGGGCGTTTGGCTACACCTTC

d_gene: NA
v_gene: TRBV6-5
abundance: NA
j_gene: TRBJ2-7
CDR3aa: CASSYSNEQYF
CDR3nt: TGTGCCAGCAGTTACAGCAACGAGCAGTACTTC

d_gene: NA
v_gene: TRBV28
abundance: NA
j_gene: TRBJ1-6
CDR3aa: CASNFPLDIGGTNSPLHF
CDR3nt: TGTGCCAGCAATTTTCCGTTAGACATCGGGGGGACGAATTCACCCCTCCACTTT

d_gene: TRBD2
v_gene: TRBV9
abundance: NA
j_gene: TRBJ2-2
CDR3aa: CASSVVAGVAGELFF
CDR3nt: TGTGCCAGCAGCGTAGTAGCGGGAGTGGCCGGGGAGCTGTTTTTT

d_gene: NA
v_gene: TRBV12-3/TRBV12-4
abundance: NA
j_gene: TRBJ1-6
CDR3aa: CASSFTSYSPLHF
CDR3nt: TGTGCCAGCAGTTTTACTAGCTATTCACCCCTCCACTTT

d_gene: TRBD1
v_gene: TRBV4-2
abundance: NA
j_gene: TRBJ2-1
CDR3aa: CASSQEEGANNEQFF
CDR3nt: TGTGCCAGCAGCCAAGAAGAGGGGGCCAACAATGAGCAGTTCTTC

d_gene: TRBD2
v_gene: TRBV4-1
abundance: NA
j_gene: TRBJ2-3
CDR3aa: CASSPRLTSSRSTDTQYF
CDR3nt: TGCGCCAGCAGCCCTCGCCTGACTAGCTCCCGGAGCACAGATACGCAGTATTTT

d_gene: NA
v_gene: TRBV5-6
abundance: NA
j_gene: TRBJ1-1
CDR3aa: CASSLPRGSTEAFF
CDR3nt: TGTGCCAGCAGCTTGCCCAGGGGTTCCACTGAAGCTTTCTTT

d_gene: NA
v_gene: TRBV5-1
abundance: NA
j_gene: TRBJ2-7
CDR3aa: CASTSEGGYEQYF
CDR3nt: TGCGCCAGCACCTCGGAGGGCGGCTACGAGCAGTACTTC

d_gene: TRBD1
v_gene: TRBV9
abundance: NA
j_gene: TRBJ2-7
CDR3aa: CASSPQGQGIYEQYF
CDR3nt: TGTGCCAGCAGCCCCCAAGGACAGGGGATCTACGAGCAGTACTTC

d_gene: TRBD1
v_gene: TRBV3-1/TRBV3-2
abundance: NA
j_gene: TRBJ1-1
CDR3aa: CASSQDRTGSGSTEAFF
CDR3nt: TGTGCCAGCAGCCAAGATAGGACAGGGAGTGGGAGCACTGAAGCTTTCTTT

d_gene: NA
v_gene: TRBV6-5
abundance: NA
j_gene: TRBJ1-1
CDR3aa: CASRYVNTEAFF
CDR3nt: TGTGCCAGCAGATATGTGAACACTGAAGCTTTCTTT

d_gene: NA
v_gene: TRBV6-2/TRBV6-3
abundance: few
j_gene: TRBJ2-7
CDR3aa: CASSHSSYEQYF
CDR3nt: TGTGCCAGCAGCCACAGCTCCTACGAGCAGTACTTC

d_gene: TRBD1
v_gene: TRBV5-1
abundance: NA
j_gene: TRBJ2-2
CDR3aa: CASQVGQGLSGELFF
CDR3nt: TGCGCCAGCCAAGTGGGACAGGGGTTATCCGGGGAGCTGTTTTTT

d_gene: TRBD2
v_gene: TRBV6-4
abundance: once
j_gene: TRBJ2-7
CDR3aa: CASSDYETTSGNSLPPYEQYF
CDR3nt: TGTGCCAGCAGTGACTATGAAACGACTAGCGGGAATTCACTCCCCCCCTACGAGCAGTACTTC

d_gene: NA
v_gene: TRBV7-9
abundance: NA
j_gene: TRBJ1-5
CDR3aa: CASSAYSNQPQHF
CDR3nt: TGTGCCAGCAGCGCCTATAGCAATCAGCCCCAGCATTTT

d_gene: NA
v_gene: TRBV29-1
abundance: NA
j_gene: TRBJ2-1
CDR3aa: CSVEGGTHLSYNEQFF
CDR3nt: TGCAGCGTTGAAGGGGGGACTCACCTATCCTACAATGAGCAGTTCTTC

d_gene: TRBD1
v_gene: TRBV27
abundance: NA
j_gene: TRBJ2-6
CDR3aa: CASRNNRGRGANVLTF
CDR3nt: TGTGCCAGCAGAAACAACAGGGGGCGTGGGGCCAACGTCCTGACTTTC

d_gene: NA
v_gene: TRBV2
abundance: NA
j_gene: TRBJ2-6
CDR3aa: CASRTSGLSGANVLTF
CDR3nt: TGTGCCAGCAGAACATCAGGACTTTCTGGGGCCAACGTCCTGACTTTC

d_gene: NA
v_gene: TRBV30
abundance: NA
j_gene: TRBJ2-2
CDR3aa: CAWKASAKTGELFF
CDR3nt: TGTGCCTGGAAGGCTAGCGCCAAGACCGGGGAGCTGTTTTTT

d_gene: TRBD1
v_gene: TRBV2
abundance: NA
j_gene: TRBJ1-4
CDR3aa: CASSSGTDNEKLFF
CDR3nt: TGTGCCAGCAGTTCCGGGACAGATAATGAAAAACTGTTTTTT

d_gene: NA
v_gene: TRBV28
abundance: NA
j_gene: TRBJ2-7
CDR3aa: CASSPGRDSYEQYF
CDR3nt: TGTGCCAGCAGCCCTGGACGGGACTCCTACGAGCAGTACTTC

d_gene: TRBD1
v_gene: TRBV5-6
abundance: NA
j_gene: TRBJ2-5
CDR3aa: CASSSEDRDETQYF
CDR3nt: TGTGCCAGCAGCTCAGAGGACAGGGATGAGACCCAGTACTTC

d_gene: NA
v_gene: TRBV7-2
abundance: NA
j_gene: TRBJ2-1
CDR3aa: CASSLMREQFF
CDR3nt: TGTGCCAGCAGCTTAATGCGGGAGCAGTTCTTC

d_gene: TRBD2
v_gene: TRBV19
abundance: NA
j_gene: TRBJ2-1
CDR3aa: CASSYRLGTSGSPNEQFF
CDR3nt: TGTGCCAGTAGTTATCGTTTAGGGACTAGCGGGAGTCCAAATGAGCAGTTCTTC

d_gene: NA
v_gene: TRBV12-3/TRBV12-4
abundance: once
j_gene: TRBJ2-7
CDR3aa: CASSLNLVEQYF
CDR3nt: TGTGCCAGCAGTTTAAACCTAGTGGAGCAGTACTTC

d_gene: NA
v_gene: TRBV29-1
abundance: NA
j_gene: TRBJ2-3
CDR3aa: CSVEGRGRSTDTQYF
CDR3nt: TGCAGCGTTGAAGGGAGGGGGCGCAGCACAGATACGCAGTATTTT

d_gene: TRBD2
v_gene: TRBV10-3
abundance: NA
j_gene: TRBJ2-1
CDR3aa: CATGTSGVSRHEQFF
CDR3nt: TGTGCCACCGGGACTAGCGGGGTTTCGCGTCATGAGCAGTTCTTC

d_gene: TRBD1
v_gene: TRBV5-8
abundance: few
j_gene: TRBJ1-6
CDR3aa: CASSLQGNWNSPLHF
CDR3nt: TGTGCCAGCAGCTTACAGGGGAATTGGAATTCACCCCTCCACTTT

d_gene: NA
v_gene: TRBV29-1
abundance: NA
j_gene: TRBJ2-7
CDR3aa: CSVARQDQVYEQYF
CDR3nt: TGCAGCGTTGCCCGGCAGGATCAAGTCTACGAGCAGTACTTC

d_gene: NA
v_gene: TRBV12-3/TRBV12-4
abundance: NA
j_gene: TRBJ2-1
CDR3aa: CASSPIGYNEQFF
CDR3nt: TGTGCCAGCAGTCCGATCGGTTACAATGAGCAGTTCTTC

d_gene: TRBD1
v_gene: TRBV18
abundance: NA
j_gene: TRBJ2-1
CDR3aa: CASSLTFRDRVNEQFF
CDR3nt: TGTGCCAGCTCACTAACCTTCCGGGACAGGGTCAATGAGCAGTTCTTC

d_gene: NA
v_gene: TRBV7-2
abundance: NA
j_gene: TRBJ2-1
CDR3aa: CASSLGGTSYNEQFF
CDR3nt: TGTGCCAGCAGCTTAGGCGGGACCTCCTACAATGAGCAGTTCTTC

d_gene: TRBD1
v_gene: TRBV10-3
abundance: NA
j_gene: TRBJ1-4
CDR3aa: CAISDHGTGGEKLFF
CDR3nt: TGTGCCATCAGTGACCACGGGACAGGGGGGGAAAAACTGTTTTTT

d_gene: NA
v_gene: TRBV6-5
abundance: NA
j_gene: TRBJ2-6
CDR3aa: CASRRHPGANVLTF
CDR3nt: TGTGCCAGCAGACGACACCCTGGGGCCAACGTCCTGACTTTC

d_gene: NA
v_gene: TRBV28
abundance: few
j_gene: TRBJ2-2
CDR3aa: CASRETGGTGAGELFF
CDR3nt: TGTGCCAGCAGGGAGACGGGCGGGACTGGCGCCGGGGAGCTGTTTTTT

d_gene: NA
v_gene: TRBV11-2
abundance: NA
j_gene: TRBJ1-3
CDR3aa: CASSLGSSGNTIYF
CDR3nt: TGTGCCAGCAGCTTAGGCAGCTCTGGAAACACCATATATTTT

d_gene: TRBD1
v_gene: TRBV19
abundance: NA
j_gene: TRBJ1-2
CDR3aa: CASSIYSGTGGIYGYTF
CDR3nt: TGTGCCAGTAGTATTTACTCCGGGACAGGGGGCATCTATGGCTACACCTTC

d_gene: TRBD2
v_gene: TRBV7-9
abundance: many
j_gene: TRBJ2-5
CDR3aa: CASSLGGTSGQETQYF
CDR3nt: TGTGCCAGCAGCTTAGGGGGGACTAGCGGCCAAGAGACCCAGTACTTC

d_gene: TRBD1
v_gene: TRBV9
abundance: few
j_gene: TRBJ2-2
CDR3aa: CASSVSQGTENTGELFF
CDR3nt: TGTGCCAGCAGCGTTTCGCAGGGGACAGAGAACACCGGGGAGCTGTTTTTT